The rows below give T cell receptor beta chains drawn from one sample of a study of beta chain features in type 1 diabetes. Sequenced by immunoSEQ multiplex PCR; TCRdb stores in-frame clones only, minus some. The data show about 900,000 clones, 17% seen once. Sequencing was done on a sample of naive CD4+ T cells from blood. The receptors stem from a woman under 30 in good health. Both conserved end residues are part of each CDR3. The order of the fields is V gene, D gene, clone size, J gene, CDR3 DNA, CDR3 protein. A D gene is named only where the DNA matches it firmly. A row's size may be missing; if present it is once, few, many or a size class.

>TRBV28|TRBD1|few|TRBJ1-5
TGTGCCAGCAGTTACCAACAGGGGACCCGCAATCAGCCCCAGCATTTT
CASSYQQGTRNQPQHF
>TRBV6-5|TRBD1|.|TRBJ1-2
TGTGCCAGCAGAAACAATAGACAGGGCGGCTACACCTTC
CASRNNRQGGYTF
>TRBV28|.|few|TRBJ2-2
TGTGCCAGCAGTCCTCCAGGCGGGGAGCTGTTTTTT
CASSPPGGELFF
>TRBV9|TRBD2|few|TRBJ2-1
TGTGCCAGCAGCGTAGTGAGCGGGGACTCACCCGGGGGCAATGAGCAGTTCTTC
CASSVVSGDSPGGNEQFF
>TRBV11-3|TRBD1|.|TRBJ2-3
TGTGCCAGCAGCCGGGGACAGGGGAACACTGATACGCAGTATTTT
CASSRGQGNTDTQYF
>TRBV7-2|.|few|TRBJ2-5
TGTGCCAGCAGCTCTCTGGGGGGCCAAGAGACCCAGTACTTC
CASSSLGGQETQYF
>TRBV5-1|.|.|TRBJ2-2
TGCGCCAGCAGCCCCGACTTCGGGGAGCTGTTTTTT
CASSPDFGELFF
>TRBV20-1|TRBD2|.|TRBJ2-1
TGCAGTGCTAAGGGGACTATAAGGCAGTTCTTC
CSAKGTIRQFF
>TRBV7-3|TRBD2|.|TRBJ2-3
TGTGCCAGCAGCTTAGGTATTAGCGGGAGCACAGATACGCAGTATTTT
CASSLGISGSTDTQYF
>TRBV9|TRBD1|.|TRBJ2-5
TGTGCCAGCAGCTTACACTCCGGGACAGGGTTAGAGACCCAGTACTTC
CASSLHSGTGLETQYF
>TRBV7-2|TRBD1|.|TRBJ2-7
TGTGCCAGCAGCTTAAGGGGGACAGTAGGCTACGAGCAGTACTTC
CASSLRGTVGYEQYF
>TRBV19|TRBD1|once|TRBJ1-2
TGTGCCAGTAGTATCGGGACAGGGAGAGGCTACACCTTC
CASSIGTGRGYTF
>TRBV4-3|TRBD2|.|TRBJ2-3
TGCGCCAGCAGCCAAGATGCACTAGCGGGAGTAGATACGCAGTATTTT
CASSQDALAGVDTQYF
>TRBV7-8|.|few|TRBJ1-1
TGTGCCAGCAGCTTAGTGGGCAGCATGAACACTGAAGCTTTCTTT
CASSLVGSMNTEAFF
>TRBV7-9|.|.|TRBJ2-3
TGTGCCAGCAGCTTAAACGACGCCACAGATACGCAGTATTTT
CASSLNDATDTQYF
>TRBV25-1|TRBD2|few|TRBJ2-2
TGTGCCACCCGGGGGGACACCGGGGAGCTGTTTTTT
CATRGDTGELFF
>TRBV23-1|.|few|TRBJ2-1
TGCGCCAGCAGTCAATCGGGAAAGGGGTCAAATGAGCAGTTCTTC
CASSQSGKGSNEQFF
>TRBV25-1|TRBD1|.|TRBJ1-1
TGTGCCAGCAGTGAATCGAGACAGGGCACCGAAGCTTTCTTT
CASSESRQGTEAFF
>TRBV19|TRBD1|few|TRBJ1-1
TGTGCCAGTAGTCTAACAGGGGGAACTGAAGCTTTCTTT
CASSLTGGTEAFF
>TRBV2|.|few|TRBJ2-2
TGTGCCAGCAGTGGACCTAGCCGTTACACCGGGGAGCTGTTTTTT
CASSGPSRYTGELFF
>TRBV6-5|TRBD1|few|TRBJ2-5
TGTGCCAGCAGTTACACCGGGACAGGGATTCCGGAGACCCAGTACTTC
CASSYTGTGIPETQYF
>TRBV7-3|.|.|TRBJ2-2
TGTGCCAGCAGCTTGGGGGATTTCAGCGGGGAGCTGTTTTTT
CASSLGDFSGELFF
>TRBV5-6|TRBD2|few|TRBJ2-3
TGTGCCAGCAGCGTCACTAGCGCGGATACGCAGTATTTT
CASSVTSADTQYF
>TRBV28|.|.|TRBJ2-7
TGTGCCAGCATGTCGGCACAGCCCGGGGACGAGCAGTACTTC
CASMSAQPGDEQYF
>TRBV28|TRBD2|few|TRBJ2-7
TGTGCCAGCACAGTTTTTAGCGGGAGCTCCTACGAGCAGTACTTC
CASTVFSGSSYEQYF
>TRBV5-4|TRBD1|few|TRBJ2-1
TGTGCCAGCAGCTTAACGACAGGGGGCAATGAGCAGTTCTTC
CASSLTTGGNEQFF
>TRBV6-6|.|few|TRBJ1-1
TGTGCCAGCAGTTACACGGGGAACACTGAAGCTTTCTTT
CASSYTGNTEAFF
>TRBV28|.|.|TRBJ2-7
TGTGCCAGCAGCCCACGAAAGACAGGAGTGGGCTACGAGCAGTACTTC
CASSPRKTGVGYEQYF
>TRBV4-1|TRBD1|few|TRBJ2-5
TGCGCCAGCAGCCAAGATGGCAGGGGGCTACGAGAGACCCAGTACTTC
CASSQDGRGLRETQYF
>TRBV7-9|TRBD2|.|TRBJ2-1
TGTGCCAGCAGCTCCTGGACTAGCGGCACCCTCGGTGAGCAGTTCTTC
CASSSWTSGTLGEQFF
>TRBV28|TRBD1|.|TRBJ2-7
TGTGCCAGCACCCCCGGGACAGGACTCTCCTACGAGCAGTACTTC
CASTPGTGLSYEQYF
>TRBV28|.|.|TRBJ2-7
TGTGCCAGTCGGAGGGAGCACGCCTACGAGCAGTACTTC
CASRREHAYEQYF
>TRBV15|.|.|TRBJ1-2
TGTGCCACCAGCAGCTCAGGGGTCGCCTATGGCTACACCTTC
CATSSSGVAYGYTF